Below are 9 T cell receptor beta chains sequenced from a single sample in a study of blood T cell repertoires in COVID-19. Sequencing used immunoSEQ multiplex PCR; TCRdb keeps in-frame clones, though not all of them. The table records about 250,000 clones, 85% to 90% of them present only once. The specimen sequenced was peripheral blood. All receptors derive from an elderly man with acute or convalescent COVID-19.

The chain carries TRBV12-3 or TRBV12-4 and TRBJ2-7; a possible D gene is TRBD2 (6 bases). V lost 6 bases to trimming and J lost 5 bases, with 11 bases between them. The CDR3 sequence is 12 residues long. The CDR3 nucleotides are TGTGCCAGCAGCCCCCAGCGGGACGAGCAGTACTTC. Translated: CASSPQRDEQYF.

In its sample, this clone was seen once. This chain connects TRBV9 to TRBJ2-3, with 7 bases aligning to TRBD2. After removal of 4 bases from V and 9 bases from J, the junction contained 5 bases not matched to a gene. Germline CDR1 and CDR2: SGDLS and YYNGEE. This CDR3 is built from 12 residues. This chain's CDR3 is CASSPRGETQYF. DNA of the CDR3: TGTGCCAGCAGCCCCCGGGGGGAAACGCAGTATTTT.

The rearrangement joins TRBV19 to TRBJ1-2; 11 bases map to TRBD1. Trimming at V came to 7 bases and at J to 8 bases, leaving 6 bases not matched to a gene. The germline V gene encodes CDR1 LNHDA and CDR2 SQIVND (reference sequence). This CDR3 has 13 residues. Here the CDR3 reads CASTPGTGGGYTF. CDR3 in DNA: TGTGCCAGTACCCCCGGGACAGGGGGAGGCTACACCTTC.

This chain uses TRBV19 with TRBJ2-1; TRBD2 matches 11 bases. Trimming at V came to 5 bases and at J to 3 bases, leaving 3 bases not matched to a gene. From germline, CDR1 is LNHDA and CDR2 SQIVND (reference sequence). The CDR3 is 15 amino acids. This CDR3 is CASSLAGGGYNEQFF. The CDR3 DNA reads as TGTGCCAGTAGTTTAGCGGGAGGGGGCTACAATGAGCAGTTCTTC.

V is TRBV29-1 and J is TRBJ2-3; the match to TRBD2 covers 11 bases. Germline V CDR1 and CDR2: SQVTM, ANQGSEA. V shed 6 bases and J 5 bases; nucleotides not matched to a gene: 10. The CDR3 has 15 residues. The CDR3 loop reads CSVEPLAGGGDTQYF. CDR3 nucleotide sequence: TGCAGCGTCGAACCCTTAGCGGGAGGGGGAGATACGCAGTATTTT.

V usage is TRBV24-1 and J usage is TRBJ2-7, with D maybe TRBD2 (6 bases). V was trimmed by 1 base and J by 0 bases, leaving 6 bases between them. This CDR3 has 14 amino acids. Germline CDR1 is KGHDR and CDR2 is SFDVKD. The CDR3 spells CATSDFGSSYEQYF. In DNA form, the CDR3 reads TGTGCCACCAGTGATTTCGGGAGCTCCTACGAGCAGTACTTC.

The V gene is TRBV5-1, the J gene TRBJ1-5; TRBD1 is a possible D gene (6 bases). Trimming removed 0 bases at V and 3 bases at J, with 7 bases between. Germline values: CDR1 SGHRS, CDR2 YFSETQ. The CDR3 has 14 residues. CDR3 in DNA: TGCGCCAGCAGCTTGGGGGACAACAATCAGCCCCAGCATTTT. Protein: CASSLGDNNQPQHF.

The V call is TRBV7-2, the J call TRBJ1-2; D gene unclear. This CDR3 has 14 residues. Per germline, CDR1 SGHTA and CDR2 FQGNSA. V was shortened by 1 base and J by 8 bases, with 14 bases between the two germline ends. CDR3 sequence reads: CASSLDILTRGYTF. The CDR3 DNA is TGTGCCAGCAGCTTAGACATCCTGACCAGGGGCTACACCTTC. Complete variable domain (other parts from reference TRBV7-2 and TRBJ1-2): GAGVSQSPSNKVTEKGKDVELRCDPISGHTALYWYRQSLGQGLEFLIYFQGNSAPDKSGLPSDRFSAERTGGSVSTLTIQRTQQEDSAVYLCASSLDILTRGYTFGSGTRLTVV.

V gene TRBV7-2 combines with J gene TRBJ1-2, with D unresolved. V was cut by 4 bases and J by 5 bases, with 14 bases left in between. The germline V gene encodes CDR1 SGHTA and CDR2 FQGNSA. This CDR3 has 14 residues. CDR3 loop: CASSYSGLVYGYTF. The CDR3 DNA reads as TGTGCCAGCAGCTATTCAGGATTGGTTTATGGCTACACCTTC. The full variable domain, completed using reference TRBV7-2 and TRBJ1-2, is GAGVSQSPSNKVTEKGKDVELRCDPISGHTALYWYRQSLGQGLEFLIYFQGNSAPDKSGLPSDRFSAERTGGSVSTLTIQRTQQEDSAVYLCASSYSGLVYGYTFGSGTRLTVV.